This entry lists 3 T cell receptor beta chains sequenced from one sample in a study of breast tumors, draining lymph nodes, adjacent tissues. The lymph nodes were axillary draining lymph nodes from breast cancer patients. From the multiplex PCR reads, TCRdb called clonotypes with MiXCR, one entry per CDR3 protein. The repertoire holds over 250,000 distinct CDR3 sequences, more than 30% seen once, with over 0.95% in the top ten. Input material: axillary lymph node tissue. Source of these receptors: a female donor with breast cancer. Some clones in this sample may be carry-over from other donors' samples.

Concerning this clonotype: This clone may be a read error of a much larger clone one base away. The chain joins TRBV4-1 to TRBJ2-1, with TRBD2 identical over 9 bases. The CDR3 runs 16 residues. Per the germline V gene, CDR1 is MGHRA and CDR2 is YSYEKL. CDR3 amino acids: CASSQRVAGENNEQLF. The CDR3 nucleotides are TGCGCCAGCAGCCAAAGGGTAGCGGGGGAAAACAATGAGCAGCTCTTC.

Remarks on this clonotype: This may stem from a read error, because a much larger clone lies one nucleotide away. V is TRBV19 and J is TRBJ2-1; TRBD2 matches at 8 bases. The CDR3 is 15 amino acids. With V trimmed by 3 bases and J by 5 bases, 6 bases remained unmatched. Germline values: CDR1 LNHDA, CDR2 SQIVND (reference sequence). For the CDR3, the DNA is TGTGCCAGTAGTATTACTGGCGGGAGGAACAATGAGCAGTTCTTC. This sequence encodes CASSITGGRNNEQFF.

The rearrangement joins TRBV6-2 or TRBV6-3 to TRBJ2-7, with D perhaps matching TRBD1 (5 bases). The CDR3 contains 14 residues. Per the germline V gene, CDR1 is MNHEY and CDR2 is SVGEGT. V was trimmed by 6 bases and J by 3 bases, leaving 15 bases between them. The CDR3 reads CASRPDSGHYEQYF. The CDR3 DNA reads as TGTGCCAGCAGGCCAGACAGTGGGCACTACGAGCAGTACTTC.